In its sample, the clone carrying this T cell receptor (beta chain) was seen a few times. The antigen remains unidentified. A much larger clone differs from this one at a single base, so this may be a read error. The library came from three nested PCR rounds adapted from ARM-PCR protocols. TCRdb reprocessed the multiplex PCR reads via MiXCR and lists one record per CDR3 protein. Of more than 60,000 distinct CDR3 sequences listed, roughly 73% were seen once; the top ten hold 10% to 15%. The template was RNA from unsorted bulk tissue. The data originate from a study of tumor and adjacent non-tumor tissue in lung cancer. Study-wide results and caveats: Significantly higher TCR diversity was found in tumor than normal lung.

Germline V CDR1 and CDR2: MDHEN, SYDVKM. The CDR3 loop spans 15 amino acids. The chain combines TRBV28 with TRBJ1-1; D gene ambiguous. The TCR originated in a woman between 50 and 59 years old with non-small cell lung cancer. Sequenced sample: lung tumor tissue. The CDR3 is CANSLYLIQNTEAFF. Here the CDR3 DNA reads TGTGCCAACAGTTTATATTTAATACAGAACACTGAAGCTTTCTTT.